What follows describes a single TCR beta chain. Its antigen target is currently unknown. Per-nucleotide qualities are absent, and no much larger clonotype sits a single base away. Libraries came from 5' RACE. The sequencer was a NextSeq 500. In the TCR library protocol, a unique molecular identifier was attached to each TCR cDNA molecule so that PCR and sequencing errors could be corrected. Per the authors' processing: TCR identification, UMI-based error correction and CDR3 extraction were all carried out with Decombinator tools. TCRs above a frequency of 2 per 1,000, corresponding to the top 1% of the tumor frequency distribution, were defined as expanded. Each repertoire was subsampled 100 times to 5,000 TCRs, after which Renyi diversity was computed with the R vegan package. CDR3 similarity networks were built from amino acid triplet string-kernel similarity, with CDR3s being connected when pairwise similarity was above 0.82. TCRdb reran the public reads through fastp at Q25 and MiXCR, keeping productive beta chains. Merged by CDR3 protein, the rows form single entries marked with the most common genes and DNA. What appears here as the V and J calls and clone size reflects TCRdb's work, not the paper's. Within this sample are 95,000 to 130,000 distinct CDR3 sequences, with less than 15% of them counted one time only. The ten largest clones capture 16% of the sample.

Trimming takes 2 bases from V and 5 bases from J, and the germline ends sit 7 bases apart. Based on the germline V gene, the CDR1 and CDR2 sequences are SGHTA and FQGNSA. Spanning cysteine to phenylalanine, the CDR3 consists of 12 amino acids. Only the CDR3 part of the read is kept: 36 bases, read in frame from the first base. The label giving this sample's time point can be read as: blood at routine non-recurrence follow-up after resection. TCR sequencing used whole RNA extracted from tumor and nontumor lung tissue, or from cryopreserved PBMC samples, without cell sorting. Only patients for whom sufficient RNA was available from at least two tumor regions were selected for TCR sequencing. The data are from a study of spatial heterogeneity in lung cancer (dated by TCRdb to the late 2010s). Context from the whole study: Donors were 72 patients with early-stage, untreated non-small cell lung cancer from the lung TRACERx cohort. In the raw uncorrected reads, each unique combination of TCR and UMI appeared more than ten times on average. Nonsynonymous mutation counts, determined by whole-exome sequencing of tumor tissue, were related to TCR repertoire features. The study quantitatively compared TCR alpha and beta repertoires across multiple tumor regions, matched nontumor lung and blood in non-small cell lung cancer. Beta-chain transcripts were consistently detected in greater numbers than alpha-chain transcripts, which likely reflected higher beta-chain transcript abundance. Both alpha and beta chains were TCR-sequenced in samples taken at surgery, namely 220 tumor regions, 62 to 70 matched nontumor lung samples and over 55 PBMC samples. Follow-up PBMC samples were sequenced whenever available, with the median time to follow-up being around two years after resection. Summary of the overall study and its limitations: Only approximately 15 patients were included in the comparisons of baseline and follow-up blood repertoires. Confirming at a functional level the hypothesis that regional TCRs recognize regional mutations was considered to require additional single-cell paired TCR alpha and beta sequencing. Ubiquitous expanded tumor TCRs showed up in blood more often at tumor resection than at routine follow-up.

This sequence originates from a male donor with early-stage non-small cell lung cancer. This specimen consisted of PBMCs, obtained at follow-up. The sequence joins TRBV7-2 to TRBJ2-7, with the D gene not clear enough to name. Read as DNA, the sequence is TGTGCCAGCAGCTTAAAAGGGAACGAGCAGTACTTC. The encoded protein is CASSLKGNEQYF. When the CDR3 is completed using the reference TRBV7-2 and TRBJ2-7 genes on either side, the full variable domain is GAGVSQSPSNKVTEKGKDVELRCDPISGHTALYWYRQSLGQGLEFLIYFQGNSAPDKSGLPSDRFSAERTGGSVSTLTIQRTQQEDSAVYLCASSLKGNEQYFGPGTRLTVT.